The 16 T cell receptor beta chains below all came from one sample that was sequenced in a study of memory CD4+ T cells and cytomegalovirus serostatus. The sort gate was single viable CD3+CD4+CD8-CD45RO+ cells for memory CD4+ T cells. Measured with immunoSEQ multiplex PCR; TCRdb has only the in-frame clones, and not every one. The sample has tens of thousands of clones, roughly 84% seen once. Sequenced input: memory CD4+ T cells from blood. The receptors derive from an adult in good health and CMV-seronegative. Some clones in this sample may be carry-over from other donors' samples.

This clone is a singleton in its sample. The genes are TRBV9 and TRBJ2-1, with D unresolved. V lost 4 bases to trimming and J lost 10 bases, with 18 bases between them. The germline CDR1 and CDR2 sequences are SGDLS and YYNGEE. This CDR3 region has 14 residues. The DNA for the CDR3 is TGTGCCAGCAGCACTACTCATGACCGTAGCGAGCAGTTCTTC. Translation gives CASSTTHDRSEQFF.

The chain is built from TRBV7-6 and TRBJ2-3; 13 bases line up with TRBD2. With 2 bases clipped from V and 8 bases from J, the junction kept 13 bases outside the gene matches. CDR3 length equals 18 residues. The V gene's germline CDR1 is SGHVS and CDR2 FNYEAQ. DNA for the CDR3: TGTGCCAGCAGCTTAATCACTAGCGGGAGGGAGGAAATGGTTACGCAGTATTTT. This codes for CASSLITSGREEMVTQYF.

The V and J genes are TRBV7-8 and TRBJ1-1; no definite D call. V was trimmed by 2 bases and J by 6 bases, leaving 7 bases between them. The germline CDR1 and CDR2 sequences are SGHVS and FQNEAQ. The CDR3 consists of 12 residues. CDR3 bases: TGTGCCAGCAGCTTAATTGGGGCTGAAGCTTTCTTT. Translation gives CASSLIGAEAFF.

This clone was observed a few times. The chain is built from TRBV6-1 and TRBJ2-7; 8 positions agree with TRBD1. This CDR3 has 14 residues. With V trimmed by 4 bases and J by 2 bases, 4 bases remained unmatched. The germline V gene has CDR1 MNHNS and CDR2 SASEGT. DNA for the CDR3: TGTGCCAGCAGTGTATCAGGGGGCGCCTACGAGCAGTACTTC. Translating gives CASSVSGGAYEQYF.

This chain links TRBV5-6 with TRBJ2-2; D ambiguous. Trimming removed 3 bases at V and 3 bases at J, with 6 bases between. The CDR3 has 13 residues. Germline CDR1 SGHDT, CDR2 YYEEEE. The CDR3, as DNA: TGTGCCAGCAGCTGGACCTACACCGGGGAGCTGTTTTTT. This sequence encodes CASSWTYTGELFF.

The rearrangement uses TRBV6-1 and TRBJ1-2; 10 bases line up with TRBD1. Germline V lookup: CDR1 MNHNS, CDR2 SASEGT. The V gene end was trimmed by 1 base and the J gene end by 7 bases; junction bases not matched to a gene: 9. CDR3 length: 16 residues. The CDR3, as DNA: TGTGCCAGCAGTGAAGGGGACAGGGGCACCGTCGGTGGCTACACCTTC. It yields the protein CASSEGDRGTVGGYTF.

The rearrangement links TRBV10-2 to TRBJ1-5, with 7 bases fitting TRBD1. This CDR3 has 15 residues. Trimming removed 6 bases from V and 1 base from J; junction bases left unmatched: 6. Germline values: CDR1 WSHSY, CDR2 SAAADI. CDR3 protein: CASRAGQPSNQPQHF. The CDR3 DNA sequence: TGCGCCAGCAGAGCGGGACAGCCAAGCAATCAGCCCCAGCATTTT.

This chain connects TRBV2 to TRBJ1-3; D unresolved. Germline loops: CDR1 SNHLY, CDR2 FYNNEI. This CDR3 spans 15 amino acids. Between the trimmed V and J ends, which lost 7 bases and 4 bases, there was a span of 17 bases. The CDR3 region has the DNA TGTGCCAGCACCCCCCGATTTGTCCTCGGAAACACCATATATTTT. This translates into CASTPRFVLGNTIYF. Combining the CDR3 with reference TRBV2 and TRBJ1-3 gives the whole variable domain EPEVTQTPSHQVTQMGQEVILRCVPISNHLYFYWYRQILGQKVEFLVSFYNNEISEKSEIFDDQFSVERPDGSNFTLKIRSTKLEDSAMYFCASTPRFVLGNTIYFGEGSWLTVV.

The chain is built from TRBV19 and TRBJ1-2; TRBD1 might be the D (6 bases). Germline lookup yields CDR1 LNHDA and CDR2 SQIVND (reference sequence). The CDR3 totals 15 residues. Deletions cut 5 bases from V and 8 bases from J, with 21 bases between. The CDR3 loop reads CASSPPNRVPRGYTF. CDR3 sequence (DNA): TGTGCCAGTAGTCCCCCGAACAGGGTTCCTCGAGGCTACACCTTC.

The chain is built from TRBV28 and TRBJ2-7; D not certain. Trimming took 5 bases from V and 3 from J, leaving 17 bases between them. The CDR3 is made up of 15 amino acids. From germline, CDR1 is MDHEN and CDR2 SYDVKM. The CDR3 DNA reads TGTGCCAGCAGTCGTACGACGACACGGAGCTACGAGCAGTACTTC. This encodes CASSRTTTRSYEQYF.

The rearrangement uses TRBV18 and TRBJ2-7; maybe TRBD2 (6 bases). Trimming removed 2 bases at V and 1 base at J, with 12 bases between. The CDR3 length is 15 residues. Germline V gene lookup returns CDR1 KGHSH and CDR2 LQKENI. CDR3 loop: CASSPWGEASYEQYF. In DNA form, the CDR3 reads TGTGCCAGCTCACCATGGGGGGAGGCATCCTACGAGCAGTACTTC.

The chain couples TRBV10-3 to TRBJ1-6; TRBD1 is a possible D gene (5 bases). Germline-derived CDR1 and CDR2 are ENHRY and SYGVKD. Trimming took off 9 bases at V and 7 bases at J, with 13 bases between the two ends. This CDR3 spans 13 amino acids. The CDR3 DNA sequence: TGTGCCATAAAGGGGATAGAGAATTCACCCCTCCACTTT. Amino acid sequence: CAIKGIENSPLHF.

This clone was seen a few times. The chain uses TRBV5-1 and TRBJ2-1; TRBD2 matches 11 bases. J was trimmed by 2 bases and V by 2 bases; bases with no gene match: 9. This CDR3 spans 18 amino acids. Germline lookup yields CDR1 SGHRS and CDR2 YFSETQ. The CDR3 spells CASSFHYSGRGAYNEQFF. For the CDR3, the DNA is TGCGCCAGCAGCTTTCACTATAGCGGGAGGGGGGCCTACAATGAGCAGTTCTTC.

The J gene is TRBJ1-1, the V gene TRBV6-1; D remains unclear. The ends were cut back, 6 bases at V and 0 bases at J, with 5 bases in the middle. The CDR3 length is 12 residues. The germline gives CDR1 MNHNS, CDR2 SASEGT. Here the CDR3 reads CASSQMNTEAFF. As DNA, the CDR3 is TGTGCCAGCAGCCAGATGAACACTGAAGCTTTCTTT.

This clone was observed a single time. CDR3 loop: CASSMEQGHQPQHF. The CDR3 DNA is TGTGCCAGTAGTATGGAACAGGGCCACCAGCCCCAGCATTTT. The chain employs TRBV19 and TRBJ1-5; weak D call: TRBD1 (6 bases). Trimming took off 3 bases at V and 7 bases at J, with 13 bases between the two ends. Germline CDR1 LNHDA, CDR2 SQIVND (reference sequence). There are 14 residues in the CDR3.

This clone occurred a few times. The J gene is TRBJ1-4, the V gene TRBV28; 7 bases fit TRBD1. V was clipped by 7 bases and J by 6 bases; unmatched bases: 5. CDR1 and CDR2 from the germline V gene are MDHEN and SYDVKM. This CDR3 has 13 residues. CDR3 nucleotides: TGTGCCAGCATCAGGGGGGGGGATGAAAAACTGTTTTTT. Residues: CASIRGGDEKLFF.